A single sample is the source of the 31 T cell receptor beta chains below, sequenced in a study of cytomegalovirus exposure and HLA in healthy donors (dated by TCRdb to about 2017). Libraries came from the immunoSEQ multiplex PCR assay. For the multiplex PCR, a mixture combining 60 forward primers for TCR Vbeta segments and 13 reverse primers for TCR Jbeta segments was used. TCRdb provides this immuneACCESS table in a form limited to in-frame rearrangements. Some clones are lacking; in checked studies, under half of them reflect an unresolved V gene, and why the rest are absent is not known. For this sample the table gives 60,000 to 85,000 clones, of which around two thirds were detected only once. The top ten clonotypes cover approximately 5% of the sample. The sample taken for sequencing was PBMCs. The receptors were sampled from a man in his 60s in good health and CMV-seropositive.

The V gene is TRBV14, the J gene TRBJ2-7, with 8 bases identical to TRBD1. The germline gives CDR1 SGHDN, CDR2 FVKESK. The CDR3 runs to 13 residues. The J segment lost 6 bases and the V segment lost 7 bases, leaving 8 bases of the junction unmatched. The CDR3 nucleotides read TGTGCCAGCACCGGAGACAGGGGTCGCGAGCAGTACTTC. As protein: CASTGDRGREQYF.

This sequence joins TRBV5-1 and TRBJ2-3; TRBD2 aligns across 7 bases. Germline V gives CDR1 SGHRS, CDR2 YFSETQ. The junction had 10 bases not matched to a gene; V was cut back by 2 bases and J by 1 base. The CDR3 is 17 amino acids. CDR3 DNA sequence: TGCGCCAGCAGCTTAACCGGGACTACGTTCGGCACAGATACGCAGTATTTT. Its translation: CASSLTGTTFGTDTQYF.

The V call is TRBV5-1, the J call TRBJ2-5, with 8 bases matching TRBD2. Germline CDR1 and CDR2: SGHRS and YFSETQ. The CDR3 contains 19 residues. Losses at the gene ends were 0 bases for V and 1 base for J; bases not matched to a gene: 14. Here the CDR3 reads CASSLDFVGPSGPQETQYF. The DNA of the CDR3 is TGCGCCAGCAGCTTGGATTTTGTCGGGCCTAGCGGGCCCCAAGAGACCCAGTACTTC.

The chain uses TRBV12-5 and TRBJ2-1; D uncertain. The CDR3 contains 15 residues. The germline V and J ends were trimmed by 5 bases and 3 bases, with 14 bases remaining between them. CDR1 is LGHNT, CDR2 FRNRAP, per germline. The DNA for the CDR3 is TGTGCTAGTGGTCCCGACATCTTCTACTACAATGAGCAGTTCTTC. Protein: CASGPDIFYYNEQFF.

This sequence joins TRBV13 and TRBJ2-6; D is unclear. Germline V gives CDR1 PRHDT, CDR2 FYEKMQ (reference sequence). V was shortened by 3 bases and J by 0 bases, with 6 bases between the two germline ends. This CDR3 comprises 15 residues. The CDR3 nucleotides are TGTGCCAGCAGCTTTTCTCTCTCTGGGGCCAACGTCCTGACTTTC. Translated: CASSFSLSGANVLTF.

This clone appeared a single time. This chain joins TRBV19 and TRBJ2-7, with 8 bases identical to TRBD1. V dropped 5 bases and J dropped 4; count of bases not matched to a gene: 10. Germline lookup yields CDR1 LNHDA and CDR2 SQIVND (reference sequence). The CDR3 totals 15 residues. This chain's CDR3 is CASSFLPRGLYEQYF. As DNA, the CDR3 is TGTGCCAGTAGTTTCCTTCCCAGGGGGCTGTACGAGCAGTACTTC.

The CDR3 sequence is CASSFSEVRRKLFF. The CDR3 nucleotides are TGTGCCAGCAGTTTTAGTGAGGTCCGGAGGAAACTGTTTTTT. The chain couples TRBV28 to TRBJ1-4; D uncertain. The V end lost 3 bases, the J end lost 11 bases, and 16 bases lay between the germline ends. Looked up from germline, CDR1 is MDHEN and CDR2 is SYDVKM. The CDR3 totals 14 residues. The variable domain in full, with the rest retrieved from reference TRBV28 and TRBJ1-4, is DVKVTQSSRYLVKRTGEKVFLECVQDMDHENMFWYRQDPGLGLRLIYFSYDVKMKEKGDIPEGYSVSREKKERFSLILESASTNQTSMYLCASSFSEVRRKLFFGSGTQLSVL.

This chain links TRBV30 with TRBJ2-7; D ambiguous. Deletions cut 2 bases from V and 10 bases from J, with 18 bases between. CDR1 is GTSNPN and CDR2 is SVGIG in the germline V gene (reference sequence). This CDR3 contains 13 residues. The CDR3 nucleotides read TGTGCCTGGAGTCTCACTGATTCGGAGCGCCAGTACTTC. It codes for CAWSLTDSERQYF.

This chain links TRBV6-5 with TRBJ2-1, with 7 bases aligning to TRBD1. V was pared by 4 bases and J by 5 bases, with 5 bases of the junction left unmatched. Germline loops: CDR1 MNHEY, CDR2 SVGAGI. CDR3 length: 14 amino acids. The CDR3 DNA follows: TGTGCCAGCAGTTTCAGGGGGTTCCACAATGAGCAGTTCTTC. It codes for CASSFRGFHNEQFF.

This clone was detected a few times. The rearrangement joins TRBV19 to TRBJ1-1, with a weak D call TRBD1 (5 bases). The ends were cut back, 4 bases at V and 4 bases at J, with 16 bases in the middle. Germline assignment: CDR1 LNHDA and CDR2 SQIVND (reference sequence). The CDR3 has 15 residues. CDR3 bases: TGTGCCAGTAGTACACCCAGGGTTATGAGCACTGAAGCTTTCTTT. This translates into CASSTPRVMSTEAFF.

This clone appeared a single time. The chain recombines TRBV28 with TRBJ1-5, with no clear D. The germline V gene encodes CDR1 MDHEN and CDR2 SYDVKM. The CDR3 length is 15 residues. V shed 3 bases and J shed 0 bases, with 9 bases lying between them. CDR3 DNA sequence: TGTGCCAGCAGTTTGGACTTATTTAGCAATCAGCCCCAGCATTTT. Translation: CASSLDLFSNQPQHF.

The chain employs TRBV7-9 and TRBJ1-2; the D gene is possibly TRBD1 (6 bases). CDR3 length equals 17 residues. Germline V gives CDR1 SEHNR, CDR2 FQNEAQ (reference sequence). V lost 1 base, J lost 7 bases, and 22 bases lay in between. The CDR3 DNA is TGTGCCAGCAGCTTAGGGGGATTACAGGGCCAGCTCGTTGGCTACACCTTC. Amino acid sequence: CASSLGGLQGQLVGYTF.

This chain uses TRBV7-3 with TRBJ2-3, with D maybe TRBD2 (6 bases). Trimming stripped 5 bases from V and 6 bases from J, with 18 bases between. The CDR3 consists of 15 residues. Germline V lookup: CDR1 SGHTA, CDR2 FQGTGA. CDR3 DNA sequence: TGTGCCAGCAGCCTCAACACGGGAGATTGGGATACGCAGTATTTT. Amino acids: CASSLNTGDWDTQYF.

J is TRBJ2-1 and V is TRBV19, with no clear D. The CDR3 spans 13 residues. Germline-derived CDR1 and CDR2 are LNHDA and SQIVND (reference sequence). V was pared by 3 bases and J by 10 bases, with 13 bases between. CDR3 in DNA: TGTGCCAGTAGTATCCGGAGTGGATGGGAGCAGTTCTTC. It codes for CASSIRSGWEQFF.

V and J are TRBV6-5 and TRBJ1-6; a weak D match, TRBD1 (5 bases). Germline assignment: CDR1 MNHEY and CDR2 SVGAGI. Trimming pared 6 bases from V and 6 bases from J, leaving 9 bases between. The CDR3 has 13 residues. The CDR3 nucleotides read TGTGCCAGCAGGCGAGACAGTAATTCACCCCTCCACTTT. Protein product: CASRRDSNSPLHF.

The genes are TRBV28 and TRBJ2-7, with 9 bases identical to TRBD2. CDR3 length: 13 amino acids. Germline loops: CDR1 MDHEN, CDR2 SYDVKM. The junction had 6 bases not matched to a gene; V was cut back by 8 bases and J by 4 bases. CDR3 sequence reads: CASLGGRVYEQYF. CDR3 nucleotides: TGTGCCAGCCTGGGCGGGAGGGTTTACGAGCAGTACTTC.

A few counts support this clone. This chain uses TRBV5-6 with TRBJ1-1, with 9 bases aligning to TRBD1. After removal of 0 bases from V and 4 bases from J, the junction contained 4 bases not matched to a gene. The CDR3 has 15 amino acids. Germline CDR1 is SGHDT and CDR2 is YYEEEE. CDR3 amino acids: CASSLAGTGFTEAFF. CDR3 nucleotide sequence: TGTGCCAGCAGCTTGGCCGGGACAGGGTTCACTGAAGCTTTCTTT.

The chain uses TRBV7-2 and TRBJ1-2, with a weak D call TRBD1 (6 bases). CDR3 length equals 14 residues. Per germline, CDR1 SGHTA and CDR2 FQGNSA. Trimming left V 5 bases short and J 4 bases short, with 14 bases between. This chain's CDR3 is CASSRSDSFYGYTF. DNA for the CDR3: TGTGCCAGCAGCCGATCGGACAGCTTCTATGGCTACACCTTC.

The V gene is TRBV6-1, the J gene TRBJ2-7, with TRBD1 identical over 8 bases. Trimming removed 6 bases from V and 0 bases from J; junction bases left unmatched: 7. Germline CDR1 and CDR2: MNHNS and SASEGT. CDR3 length equals 15 residues. CDR3 region: CASRLGQDFSYEQYF. CDR3 sequence (DNA): TGTGCCAGCAGATTGGGACAGGACTTCTCCTACGAGCAGTACTTC.

The rearrangement uses TRBV7-9 and TRBJ2-5; possibly TRBD1 for D (6 bases). This CDR3 contains 15 residues. Germline loops: CDR1 SEHNR, CDR2 FQNEAQ (reference sequence). Deletions cut 5 bases from V and 4 bases from J, with 17 bases between. The CDR3 protein is CASSPPGRGLETQYF. The CDR3, as DNA: TGTGCCAGCAGCCCCCCGGGCAGGGGTTTAGAGACCCAGTACTTC.

The rearrangement joins TRBV6-6 to TRBJ2-5, with no clear D. TRBJ2-7 matches the DNA end more closely, so the J call is doubtful. The CDR3 length is 11 residues. Germline V gene lookup returns CDR1 MNHNY and CDR2 SVGAGI (reference sequence). For the CDR3, the DNA is TGTGCCATCTCCCGGTCCAACGAGCAGTACTTC. Its protein product is CAISRSNEQYF.

The chain combines TRBV9 with TRBJ1-2; 8 positions agree with TRBD1. CDR1 and CDR2 from the germline V gene are SGDLS and YYNGEE. Unmatched junction bases numbered 6, after V lost 0 bases and J lost 2 bases. The CDR3 is 16 residues long. CDR3 in amino acids: CASSVGGQGLNYGYTF. CDR3 sequence (DNA): TGTGCCAGCAGCGTAGGCGGACAGGGACTAAACTATGGCTACACCTTC. The entire variable domain, with the rest obtained from reference TRBV9 and TRBJ1-2, is as follows: DSGVTQTPKHLITATGQRVTLRCSPRSGDLSVYWYQQSLDQGLQFLIQYYNGEERAKGNILERFSAQQFPDLHSELNLSSLELGDSALYFCASSVGGQGLNYGYTFGSGTRLTVV.

This clone was detected once. The rearrangement joins TRBV18 to TRBJ1-1, with a possible D match to TRBD1 (6 bases). The V gene lost 2 bases and the J gene lost 11 bases, with 15 bases spanning the gap. Per germline, CDR1 KGHSH and CDR2 LQKENI. The CDR3 length is 13 residues. The CDR3 DNA follows: TGTGCCAGCTCACCAATCTCAGGGGAAGAGGCTTTCTTT. This encodes CASSPISGEEAFF. The full variable domain, completed using reference TRBV18 and TRBJ1-1, is NAGVMQNPRHLVRRRGQEARLRCSPMKGHSHVYWYRQLPEEGLKFMVYLQKENIIDESGMPKERFSAEFPKEGPSILRIQQVVRGDSAAYFCASSPISGEEAFFGQGTRLTVV.

This clone showed up just once. The V call is TRBV11-2, the J call TRBJ2-7; D is unclear. Germline lookup yields CDR1 SGHAT and CDR2 FQNNGV. The CDR3 runs 14 residues. The ends were cut back, 1 base at V and 1 base at J, with 8 bases in the middle. The CDR3 spells CASSLARFSYEQYF. CDR3 DNA: TGTGCCAGCAGCTTAGCCAGGTTTTCCTACGAGCAGTACTTC.

The rearrangement joins TRBV5-4 to TRBJ2-7; D is possibly TRBD1 (7 bases). Germline V lookup: CDR1 SGHNT, CDR2 YYREEE (reference sequence). CDR3 length: 17 residues. V lost 4 bases, J lost 6 bases, and 26 bases lay in between. The chain's CDR3 is CASSLNSRGAGVGEQYF. Here the CDR3 DNA reads TGTGCCAGCAGCCTCAACTCCAGGGGGGCCGGGGTCGGCGAGCAGTACTTC.

V gene TRBV4-1 combines with J gene TRBJ2-7; TRBD1 matches 8 bases. V gave up 2 bases and J gave up 0 bases; unmatched junction bases: 3. The CDR3 has 15 residues. Germline V gene sequence: CDR1 MGHRA, CDR2 YSYEKL. DNA for the CDR3: TGCGCCAGCAGCCAAACAGGGGGGCCCTCCTACGAGCAGTACTTC. Its translation is CASSQTGGPSYEQYF.

V gene TRBV5-6 combines with J gene TRBJ1-2; tentatively, D is TRBD1 (6 bases). V gave up 3 bases and J gave up 4 bases, with 16 bases separating them. The germline V gene has CDR1 SGHDT and CDR2 YYEEEE. The CDR3 sequence is 15 residues long. The CDR3 is CASSWRRQDSYGYTF. In nucleotides, the CDR3 is TGTGCCAGCAGCTGGCGTCGACAGGATAGCTATGGCTACACCTTC.

This rearrangement joins TRBV29-1 to TRBJ2-7; TRBD2 matches 10 bases. CDR3 length: 15 amino acids. Germline CDR1 reads SQVTM; CDR2 reads ANQGSEA. Trimming removed 2 bases from V and 5 bases from J; junction bases left unmatched: 9. The CDR3 region has the DNA TGCAGCGTTGAATTCCCACTAGCGGGAAGAAACGAGCAGTACTTC. It encodes CSVEFPLAGRNEQYF.

In regard to this clone: This may come from a read error, since a much larger clone is one base off. V gene TRBV6-6 combines with J gene TRBJ2-7; D gene uncertain. V lost 5 bases and J lost 2, with 4 bases in between. Per the germline V gene, CDR1 is MNHNY and CDR2 is SVGAGI (reference sequence). The CDR3 covers 11 residues. Here the CDR3 DNA reads TGTGCCAGCAGTACGGCCTACGAGCAGTACTTC. It is translated as CASSTAYEQYF.

Regarding this clone: A junction boundary mismatches the germline segment, possibly from a read error. This chain uses TRBV13 with TRBJ1-5, with D possibly TRBD1 on 6 matching bases. Germline assignment: CDR1 PRHDT and CDR2 FYEKMQ (reference sequence). This CDR3 has 14 amino acids. The CDR3 region is CTSSSPLQGQPQHF. The CDR3 region has the DNA TGTACCAGCAGCTCCCCCCTACAGGGTCAGCCCCAGCATTTT.

In this sample, this clone turned up once. The gene calls are TRBV28 and TRBJ1-2; the D is unclear. The CDR3 is 14 residues long. CDR1 MDHEN and CDR2 SYDVKM come from the germline V gene. The V end lost 4 bases, the J end lost 8 bases, and 17 bases lay between the germline ends. The CDR3 DNA reads as TGTGCCAGCAGTTATGACACCGACGTGGTCGGCTACACCTTC. It specifies CASSYDTDVVGYTF.